The next 26 T cell receptor beta chains were all read from a single sample in a study of blood T cell repertoires in COVID-19. The table came from immunoSEQ multiplex PCR; TCRdb's copy has only in-frame clones and leaves some out. This table holds 75,000 to 95,000 clones, 85% to 95% found once. Material: peripheral blood. Receptors originate from a man aged 55 to 70 with acute or convalescent COVID-19.

This clone came up once. The chain links TRBV19 to TRBJ2-7; TRBD1 matches at 7 bases. The CDR3 is 14 residues long. V shed 3 bases and J 6 bases; nucleotides not matched to a gene: 8. From germline, CDR1 is LNHDA and CDR2 SQIVND (reference sequence). For the CDR3, the DNA is TGTGCCAGTAGTATCACCGGGACAGCCTCCGAGCAGTACTTC. It encodes CASSITGTASEQYF.

V and J are TRBV2 and TRBJ2-5, with TRBD2 identical over 13 bases. The CDR3 extends over 20 amino acids. Germline-derived CDR1 and CDR2 are SNHLY and FYNNEI. V shed 2 bases, J shed 2 bases, and the junction held 14 bases outside the gene matches. The CDR3 sequence: CASSEPSDPATSGGQETQYF. In nucleotides, the CDR3 is TGTGCCAGCAGTGAACCTTCAGATCCAGCGACTAGCGGGGGGCAAGAGACCCAGTACTTC.

The chain carries TRBV19 and TRBJ1-4, with TRBD1 matching over 9 bases. This CDR3 region has 14 residues. In germline, CDR1 is LNHDA, CDR2 SQIVND (reference sequence). V was clipped by 3 bases and J by 11 bases; unmatched bases: 7. CDR3 bases: TGTGCCAGTAGTATCACGGGACAGGGAGTTAAACTGTTTTTT. It codes for CASSITGQGVKLFF.

The J gene is TRBJ2-2, the V gene TRBV4-3; D call uncertain. The V gene's germline CDR1 is LGHNA and CDR2 YSLEER. The CDR3 has 14 amino acids. The germline V and J ends were trimmed by 0 bases and 7 bases, with 9 bases remaining between them. In DNA form, the CDR3 reads TGCGCCAGCAGCCAAGACGGGTCGGGCGGGGAGCTGTTTTTT. It specifies CASSQDGSGGELFF.

The chain combines TRBV5-6 with TRBJ1-3; D is perhaps TRBD1 (6 bases). Germline V lookup: CDR1 SGHDT, CDR2 YYEEEE. V was trimmed by 0 bases and J by 2 bases, leaving 9 bases between them. The CDR3 has 15 amino acids. CDR3: CASSLEDSPGNTIYF. The DNA for the CDR3 is TGTGCCAGCAGCTTGGAGGACAGCCCTGGAAACACCATATATTTT.

The CDR3 DNA sequence: TGTGCCAGCAGCTTGGCAGCGGAGACCCAGTACTTC. This translates into CASSLAAETQYF. The gene calls are TRBV5-4 and TRBJ2-5; D unclear. V was shortened by 0 bases and J by 5 bases, with 5 bases between the two germline ends. Germline V gene lookup returns CDR1 SGHNT and CDR2 YYREEE (reference sequence). CDR3 size: 12 residues.

The CDR3 bases are TGCGCCAGCAGCCAAGGGACTAGCGGGACCCAAGAGACCCAGTACTTC. Translating it yields CASSQGTSGTQETQYF. The chain has TRBV4-3 and TRBJ2-5; 12 nucleotides agree with TRBD2. This CDR3 region has 16 residues. V lost 1 base and J lost 1; bases outside the gene matches: 1. The germline gives CDR1 LGHNA, CDR2 YSLEER.

The gene calls are TRBV5-1 and TRBJ1-6, with D perhaps TRBD1 (5 bases). The CDR3 sequence is 15 residues long. Germline V gives CDR1 SGHRS, CDR2 YFSETQ. Trimming shortened V by 3 bases and J by 5 bases, and 12 bases separated the two germline ends. CDR3 sequence (DNA): TGCGCCAGCAGCTCGGGACTCCCGAATAATTCACCCCTCCACTTT. Its translation is CASSSGLPNNSPLHF.

The chain has TRBV4-2 and TRBJ2-4, with 7 bases lining up with TRBD1. Germline V gene lookup returns CDR1 LGHNA and CDR2 YNFKEQ. The CDR3 is 18 residues long. J lost 0 bases, V lost 5 bases, and 13 bases had no gene match. DNA of the CDR3: TGTGCCAGCAGCTACACCCTAACAGGGGCCAAAGCCAAAAACATTCAGTACTTC. As protein: CASSYTLTGAKAKNIQYF.

V usage is TRBV2 and J usage is TRBJ2-7; D possibly corresponds to TRBD2 (5 bases). This CDR3 contains 15 residues. Germline CDR1 is SNHLY and CDR2 is FYNNEI. Between the trimmed V and J ends, which lost 6 bases and 0 bases, there was a span of 15 bases. This CDR3 reads CASSPFPGSSYEQYF. The CDR3 DNA follows: TGTGCCAGCAGCCCCTTCCCGGGGTCCTCCTACGAGCAGTACTTC.

This rearrangement joins TRBV12-3 or TRBV12-4 to TRBJ2-3, with D possibly TRBD1 on 5 matching bases. This CDR3 has 11 amino acids. Trimming stripped 10 bases from V and 5 bases from J, with 10 bases between. CDR3: CATGRGDTQYF. The CDR3 DNA reads as TGTGCCACCGGAAGGGGAGATACGCAGTATTTT.

This sequence joins TRBV18 and TRBJ1-4; D gene ambiguous. The CDR3 covers 16 residues. Germline V lookup: CDR1 KGHSH, CDR2 LQKENI. Between the trimmed V and J ends, which lost 6 bases and 2 bases, there was a span of 16 bases. As DNA, the CDR3 is TGTGCCAGCTCGAGGGAGCGACCAGCGACTAATGAAAAACTGTTTTTT. Its translation is CASSRERPATNEKLFF.

The chain couples TRBV27 to TRBJ1-4; 9 bases are a match to TRBD1. The germline CDR1 and CDR2 sequences are MNHEY and SMNVEV (reference sequence). The length of the CDR3 is 15 residues. J gave up 5 bases and V 8 bases, and 9 bases lay outside the gene matches. The CDR3 nucleotides are TGTGCCAGCGGTTCTCGTGGACAGGGGAATGAAAAACTGTTTTTT. This gives the protein CASGSRGQGNEKLFF.

Only one count was recorded for this clone. DNA of the CDR3: TGTGCCATCAGCCGACTAGCGGGCACAGATACGCAGTATTTT. Its protein product is CAISRLAGTDTQYF. J is TRBJ2-3 and V is TRBV10-3, with TRBD2 matching 9 bases. V lost 6 bases to trimming and J lost 1 base; unmatched junction nucleotides: 2. The CDR3 extends over 14 amino acids. The germline gives CDR1 ENHRY, CDR2 SYGVKD.

Concerning this clone itself: A junction boundary mismatches the germline segment, possibly from a read error. The same CDR3 also results from other DNA sequences found in this sample. The chain uses TRBV4-1 and TRBJ1-3; D might be TRBD1 (5 bases). The CDR3 sequence is 16 residues long. The V gene's germline CDR1 is MGHRA and CDR2 YSYEKL. The CDR3, as DNA: TGCGCCAGCAGCCAAGATCGGGGGAGCTCTGGAAATACCATATATTTT. Its translation: CASSQDRGSSGNTIYF.

The rearrangement joins TRBV6-4 to TRBJ2-7; 9 bases match TRBD1. CDR1 is MRHNA, CDR2 SNTAGT, per germline. The CDR3 totals 13 residues. The V gene end was trimmed by 5 bases and the J gene end by 5 bases; junction bases not matched to a gene: 4. The CDR3 DNA reads TGTGCCAGCAGTCTGGGACAGGGAGACGAGCAGTACTTC. It is translated as CASSLGQGDEQYF.

The chain has TRBV29-1 and TRBJ2-7; the match to TRBD1 covers 10 bases. Germline V gives CDR1 SQVTM, CDR2 ANQGSEA. CDR3 length: 14 amino acids. V trimming: 2 bases; J trimming: 3 bases; junction bases outside the gene matches: 4. CDR3 residues: CSVELWDRGYEQYF. DNA of the CDR3: TGCAGCGTTGAACTTTGGGACAGGGGCTACGAGCAGTACTTC.

The chain carries TRBV6-2 or TRBV6-3 and TRBJ2-7; 9 positions match TRBD2. CDR1 MNHEY and CDR2 SVGEGT come from the germline V gene. With 0 bases clipped from V and 3 bases from J, the junction kept 18 bases outside the gene matches. The CDR3 has 20 amino acids. CDR3 residues: CASSYSRGSGGISTNYEQYF. The CDR3 DNA is TGTGCCAGCAGTTACTCCCGCGGGAGCGGGGGGATTTCAACTAACTACGAGCAGTACTTC.

This clone was seen only once. The gene calls are TRBV6-1 and TRBJ2-3, with 7 bases that match TRBD1. CDR3 length equals 15 residues. Losses at the gene ends were 1 base for V and 5 bases for J; bases not matched to a gene: 6. Germline values: CDR1 MNHNS, CDR2 SASEGT. This chain's CDR3 is CASSEGTGYIDTQYF. The CDR3 DNA sequence: TGTGCCAGCAGTGAAGGGACAGGATACATAGATACGCAGTATTTT.

J is TRBJ1-2 and V is TRBV4-2; the D gene is possibly TRBD1 (6 bases). Germline V gene data show CDR1 as LGHNA and CDR2 as YNFKEQ. The CDR3 spans 14 residues. Trimming shortened V by 4 bases and J by 4 bases, and 13 bases separated the two germline ends. DNA for the CDR3: TGTGCCAGCAGCCTCGGCGGGGGGCCCTATGGCTACACCTTC. Protein: CASSLGGGPYGYTF.

This chain uses TRBV28 with TRBJ2-3; tentative D call: TRBD2 (6 bases). In germline, CDR1 is MDHEN, CDR2 SYDVKM. V lost 2 bases to trimming and J lost 5 bases, with 14 bases between them. This CDR3 is built from 15 residues. DNA for the CDR3: TGTGCCAGCAGTTTAATGGGGGGTCGTGGAGATACGCAGTATTTT. Its protein product is CASSLMGGRGDTQYF.

Only one count was recorded for this clone. The V and J genes are TRBV7-8 and TRBJ2-7, with 7 bases identical to TRBD1. In germline, CDR1 is SGHVS, CDR2 FQNEAQ. Germline trimming cut 6 bases from V and 2 bases from J; bases unmatched to any gene: 4. This CDR3 has 13 amino acids. CDR3 region: CASSVGQTYEQYF. DNA of the CDR3: TGTGCCAGCAGTGTGGGACAGACCTACGAGCAGTACTTC.

V is TRBV9 and J is TRBJ2-4; 11 positions match TRBD2. Germline CDR1 and CDR2: SGDLS and YYNGEE. The ends lost 3 bases at V and 5 bases at J; junction bases unmatched: 1. This CDR3 has 14 amino acids. DNA of the CDR3: TGTGCCAGCAGCGGGGGACTAGCGGAAAACATTCAGTACTTC. Translation gives CASSGGLAENIQYF.

The chain combines TRBV7-9 with TRBJ2-3; TRBD2 might be the D (6 bases). Between the trimmed V and J ends, which lost 5 bases and 2 bases, there was a span of 11 bases. Germline V gene lookup returns CDR1 SEHNR and CDR2 FQNEAQ (reference sequence). The CDR3 loop spans 14 amino acids. The CDR3 sequence: CASSPEGTTDTQYF. The CDR3 DNA is TGTGCCAGCAGCCCGGAGGGCACCACAGATACGCAGTATTTT.

Note on this clone: An end of the junction differs from the germline gene, which may be a read error. This rearrangement joins TRBV7-7 to TRBJ2-7; perhaps TRBD1 as D (7 bases). CDR1 and CDR2 (germline): SSHAT, FNYEAQ (reference sequence). CDR3 length: 11 residues. The CDR3 DNA reads TGTGCTAGCAGCTCAGGGGGGGAGCAGTACTTC. Translated: CASSSGGEQYF.

The DNA for the CDR3 is TGTGCCAGCAGCTTATACCCCAGGAGGGACTACAATGAGCAGTTCTTC. Amino acid sequence: CASSLYPRRDYNEQFF. The genes are TRBV11-2 and TRBJ2-1, with D possibly being TRBD2 (6 bases). The CDR3 runs to 16 residues. Germline lookup yields CDR1 SGHAT and CDR2 FQNNGV. V was trimmed by 2 bases and J by 3 bases, leaving 14 bases between them.